What follows are 31 T cell receptor beta chains derived from one specimen sequenced in a study of blood T cells in healthy people across ages. A J-beta primer mix and a sample-barcoded 5' primer were used in a second PCR of roughly 6 to 11 cycles. TCRdb ran MiXCR on the 5' RACE reads and lists one entry per CDR3 protein. The sample contains over 1.5 million distinct CDR3 sequences, roughly 49% of which appear only once. Sequenced: blood. These receptors all come from a woman aged 40 to 50 in good health.

This chain joins TRBV6-2 or TRBV6-3 and TRBJ2-1; maybe TRBD2 (6 bases). Germline lookup yields CDR1 MNHEY and CDR2 SVGEGT. Trimming shortened V by 2 bases and J by 4 bases, and 18 bases separated the two germline ends. The CDR3 consists of 17 residues. The CDR3: CASSYPRGGGNYNEQFF. CDR3 coding DNA: TGTGCCAGCAGTTACCCCCGGGGAGGAGGGAATTACAATGAGCAGTTCTTC.

The chain combines TRBV2 with TRBJ1-1; D remains ambiguous. Germline lookup yields CDR1 SNHLY and CDR2 FYNNEI. CDR3 length: 13 amino acids. V lost 3 bases, J lost 1 base, and 6 bases lay in between. The CDR3 sequence: CASSDERNTEAFF. The CDR3 DNA is TGTGCCAGCAGTGACGAGAGGAACACTGAAGCTTTCTTT.

As concerns this clonotype: A read error may produce the germline difference seen at one junction end. The V and J genes are TRBV6-2 or TRBV6-3 and TRBJ2-4; D unresolved. Germline CDR1 is MNHEY and CDR2 is SVGEGT. CDR3 length: 15 amino acids. CDR3 bases: TGTGCCAGCAGTTACTCTTGGCTTGGCAAAAACAGTCAGTACTTC. This translates into CASSYSWLGKNSQYF.

This clonotype was seen a few times. One end of the junction is discordant with germline, which a read error may explain. The V and J genes are TRBV7-2 and TRBJ2-1, with unresolved D. The CDR3 length is 13 residues. CDR1 SGHTA and CDR2 FQGNSA come from the germline V gene. The CDR3 here is CASSLEVGYERFF. The CDR3 nucleotides read TGTGCCAGCAGCTTAGAGGTCGGATACGAGCGGTTCTTC.

This rearrangement joins TRBV2 to TRBJ2-3, with D uncertain. The CDR3 loop spans 14 amino acids. The germline CDR1 and CDR2 sequences are SNHLY and FYNNEI. V lost 6 bases to trimming and J lost 0 bases, with 10 bases between them. The DNA of the CDR3 is TGTGCCAGCAGGGTTTTACAGAGCACAGATACGCAGTATTTT. Protein: CASRVLQSTDTQYF.

The chain couples TRBV7-9 to TRBJ2-5; no firm D call. The V gene lost 4 bases and the J gene lost 5 bases, with 14 bases spanning the gap. This CDR3 is 14 amino acids long. CDR1 is SEHNR, CDR2 FQNEAQ, per germline (reference sequence). The CDR3 sequence: CASSSETVHETQYF. The CDR3 coding sequence is TGTGCCAGCAGCTCTGAGACGGTCCATGAGACCCAGTACTTC.

The chain carries TRBV15 and TRBJ2-4; D not certain. The closer fit of TRBJ2-5 to the DNA end suggests the J call may be wrong. CDR1 is LNHNV, CDR2 YYDKDF, per germline (reference sequence). This CDR3 is built from 15 residues. CDR3 in amino acids: CATSRASPPQETQYF. The CDR3 DNA sequence: TGTGCCACCAGCAGAGCCAGCCCCCCACAAGAGACCCAGTACTTC.

This chain uses TRBV3-1 with TRBJ2-1; possibly TRBD2 for D (6 bases). Trimming left V 0 bases short and J 7 bases short, with 16 bases between. Germline V gene data show CDR1 as LGHDT and CDR2 as YNNKEL (reference sequence). The CDR3 runs 16 residues. As DNA, the CDR3 is TGTGCCAGCAGCCAAGATAGGAGGAGGGCTGGTAATGAGCAGTTCTTC. It yields the protein CASSQDRRRAGNEQFF.

In its sample, this clonotype was seen a few times. V is TRBV7-2 and J is TRBJ2-4; unclear D gene. The CDR3 covers 14 residues. CDR1 SGHTA and CDR2 FQGNSA come from the germline V gene. Trimming stripped 5 bases from V and 0 bases from J, with 8 bases between. DNA for the CDR3: TGTGCCAGCAGCCAAATGATAGCCAAAAACATTCAGTACTTC. The encoded protein is CASSQMIAKNIQYF.

This chain connects TRBV6-1 to TRBJ2-4; perhaps TRBD1 as D (5 bases). Matching the DNA end better, TRBJ2-7 makes the J call doubtful. The CDR3 length is 13 residues. CDR1 is MNHNS, CDR2 SASEGT, per germline. CDR3 amino acids: CASSRQWAYEQYF. The CDR3 DNA reads as TGTGCCAGCAGTCGACAGTGGGCCTACGAGCAGTACTTC.

This clonotype was detected only a few times. The rearrangement links TRBV11-2 to TRBJ1-2; a possible D gene is TRBD1 (5 bases). The length of the CDR3 is 14 residues. Trimming took off 3 bases at V and 4 bases at J, with 12 bases between the two ends. Germline V gives CDR1 SGHAT, CDR2 FQNNGV. In DNA form, the CDR3 reads TGTGCCAGCAGCTTGCAGGGTAGTTCCTATGGCTACACCTTC. Protein: CASSLQGSSYGYTF. Full variable domain (missing parts from reference TRBV11-2 and TRBJ1-2): EAGVAQSPRYKIIEKRQSVAFWCNPISGHATLYWYQQILGQGPKLLIQFQNNGVVDDSQLPKDRFSAERLKGVDSTLKIQPAKLEDSAVYLCASSLQGSSYGYTFGSGTRLTVV.

There are a few counts of this clonotype. CDR3 in amino acids: CATAGRHTQYF. Written as DNA, the CDR3 is TGTGCCACCGCGGGGCGTCATACGCAGTATTTT. The chain is built from TRBV27 and TRBJ2-3; TRBD2 might be the D (6 bases). CDR1 is MNHEY and CDR2 is SMNVEV in the germline V gene (reference sequence). Trimming shortened V by 10 bases and J by 7 bases, and 12 bases separated the two germline ends. This CDR3 has 11 residues.

The chain links TRBV5-1 to TRBJ1-2; D remains unclear. The CDR3 loop spans 13 amino acids. The V gene lost 0 bases and the J gene lost 10 bases, with 13 bases spanning the gap. Germline V lookup: CDR1 SGHRS, CDR2 YFSETQ. CDR3 sequence reads: CASSLDGGSVYTF. DNA for the CDR3: TGCGCCAGCAGCTTGGACGGAGGGTCGGTCTACACCTTC.

The gene calls are TRBV29-1 and TRBJ2-1, with D tentatively TRBD1 (5 bases). V was trimmed by 7 bases and J by 0 bases, leaving 16 bases between them. The CDR3 contains 15 residues. Per germline, CDR1 SQVTM and CDR2 ANQGSEA. In DNA, the CDR3 is TGCAGCGCCCATACAGGTGGCGGCTCCTACAATGAGCAGTTCTTC. Protein sequence: CSAHTGGGSYNEQFF.

Only a few counts were recorded for this clonotype. The V call is TRBV9, the J call TRBJ2-3; TRBD2 matches 9 bases. Germline trimming cut 0 bases from V and 4 bases from J; bases unmatched to any gene: 12. The length of the CDR3 is 18 residues. Germline assignment: CDR1 SGDLS and CDR2 YYNGEE. The CDR3 region is CASSVVGTAGGGSDTQYF. The CDR3 DNA reads as TGTGCCAGCAGCGTAGTGGGCACAGCGGGGGGCGGATCAGATACGCAGTATTTT.

The chain couples TRBV7-9 to TRBJ1-3; D is ambiguous. V was cut by 5 bases and J by 5 bases, with 22 bases left in between. Germline V gene sequence: CDR1 SEHNR, CDR2 FQNEAQ (reference sequence). The CDR3 runs 17 residues. The CDR3 nucleotides read TGTGCCAGCAGCCCCCGGGCCACCCTAATAGGGAGAAACACCATATATTTT. The encoded protein is CASSPRATLIGRNTIYF.

Only a few counts were recorded for this clonotype. The CDR3 region has the DNA TGTGCCACCAGTGATTTGACCCGTGGCTACACCTTC. Its translation is CATSDLTRGYTF. V gene TRBV24-1 combines with J gene TRBJ1-2; D gene uncertain. The CDR3 extends over 12 amino acids. Germline V gene data show CDR1 as KGHDR and CDR2 as SFDVKD. Between the trimmed V and J ends, which lost 0 bases and 7 bases, there was a span of 5 bases.

A few counts support this clonotype. The chain carries TRBV28 and TRBJ2-7; no reliable D call. Germline V gene sequence: CDR1 MDHEN, CDR2 SYDVKM. This CDR3 spans 13 amino acids. The germline V and J ends were trimmed by 7 bases and 3 bases, with 13 bases remaining between them. For the CDR3, the DNA is TGTGCCAGCATTGACCCCGCCGGCTACGAGCAGTACTTC. Protein product: CASIDPAGYEQYF.

The rearrangement joins TRBV2 to TRBJ2-7; 7 bases fit TRBD2. Judging by the DNA end, TRBJ2-5 fits better; the J call may be wrong. The CDR3 is 15 amino acids. Germline loops: CDR1 SNHLY, CDR2 FYNNEI. The CDR3 protein is CASSDSGGGEETQYF. The CDR3 nucleotides read TGTGCCAGCAGTGATAGTGGGGGGGGAGAGGAGACCCAGTACTTC.

This clonotype was observed a handful of times. This chain links TRBV28 with TRBJ2-5; D call uncertain. The V end was cut by 3 bases, the J end by 4 bases, with 6 bases between. Germline loops: CDR1 MDHEN, CDR2 SYDVKM. This CDR3 spans 12 amino acids. In DNA, the CDR3 is TGTGCCAGCAGTTTCGTCCTAGAGACCCAGTACTTC. Protein: CASSFVLETQYF.

This clonotype came up a few times. This CDR3 is CASSQDRIAGEGNEQFF. The CDR3 region has the DNA TGCGCCAGCAGCCAAGATCGCATAGCGGGGGAGGGCAATGAGCAGTTCTTC. V is TRBV4-1 and J is TRBJ2-1, with 9 bases fitting TRBD2. V lost 0 bases and J lost 6; bases outside the gene matches: 9. Looked up from germline, CDR1 is MGHRA and CDR2 is YSYEKL. This CDR3 comprises 17 residues.

This clonotype was counted between two and nine times. The V and J genes are TRBV6-2 or TRBV6-3 and TRBJ2-5, with D perhaps TRBD2 (6 bases). This CDR3 has 14 residues. V lost 4 bases, J lost 5 bases, and 14 bases lay in between. The germline gives CDR1 MNHEY, CDR2 SVGEGT. CDR3 loop: CASSFRLVRETQYF. The CDR3 DNA reads as TGTGCCAGCAGTTTCCGACTAGTGCGGGAGACCCAGTACTTC.

The J gene is TRBJ1-2, the V gene TRBV4-3; D is uncertain. Germline-derived CDR1 and CDR2 are LGHNA and YSLEER. The CDR3 is 14 amino acids. Between the trimmed V and J ends, which lost 0 bases and 6 bases, there was a span of 11 bases. CDR3 loop: CASSQDVRPDGYTF. The DNA of the CDR3 is TGCGCCAGCAGCCAAGATGTCCGGCCGGATGGCTACACCTTC.

The chain couples TRBV4-3 to TRBJ2-1; 8 bases agree with TRBD2. The junction had 3 bases not matched to a gene; V was cut back by 1 base and J by 4 bases. The V gene's germline CDR1 is LGHNA and CDR2 YSLEER. This CDR3 has 15 amino acids. The CDR3 DNA reads as TGCGCCAGCAGCCAAGTCGGGACTAGTTACAATGAGCAGTTCTTC. The encoded protein is CASSQVGTSYNEQFF.

This clonotype was recorded a few times. This chain uses TRBV2 with TRBJ2-5; D gene uncertain. Germline-derived CDR1 and CDR2 are SNHLY and FYNNEI. The CDR3 loop spans 15 amino acids. The V end lost 5 bases, the J end lost 1 base, and 14 bases lay between the germline ends. This CDR3 reads CASSSPPNGQETQYF. CDR3 DNA: TGTGCCAGCAGTTCTCCGCCCAACGGCCAAGAGACCCAGTACTTC.

This clonotype turned up a few times. CDR3 residues: CSARRTGVGNQPQHF. The DNA of the CDR3 is TGCAGTGCTAGACGGACAGGGGTCGGCAATCAGCCCCAGCATTTT. The chain employs TRBV20-1 and TRBJ1-5, with 9 bases that match TRBD1. The germline V gene has CDR1 DFQATT and CDR2 SNEGSKA (reference sequence). The V gene end was trimmed by 2 bases and the J gene end by 2 bases; junction bases not matched to a gene: 4. The CDR3 runs to 15 residues.

The chain is built from TRBV7-2 and TRBJ2-5; 11 bases line up with TRBD2. Trimming took 3 bases from V and 11 from J; bases not matched to a gene: 14. The germline V gene encodes CDR1 SGHTA and CDR2 FQGNSA. The CDR3 extends over 16 amino acids. The CDR3, as DNA: TGTGCCAGCAGCTTGATCCGGATAGCGGGGGGGCCAGGACAGTACTTC. This encodes CASSLIRIAGGPGQYF.

In this sample, this clonotype turned up a few times. V and J are TRBV6-2 or TRBV6-3 and TRBJ2-3; D not certain. CDR1 MNHEY and CDR2 SVGEGT come from the germline V gene. The CDR3 is 15 residues long. Between the trimmed V and J ends, which lost 5 bases and 1 base, there was a span of 13 bases. CDR3 DNA sequence: TGTGCCAGCAGTAGACTTGGATGGGGCACAGATACGCAGTATTTT. This gives the protein CASSRLGWGTDTQYF.

The chain is built from TRBV7-2 and TRBJ2-2; 7 nucleotides agree with TRBD1. The trim removed 5 bases at V and 0 bases at J, leaving 6 bases unmatched. Germline CDR1 reads SGHTA; CDR2 reads FQGNSA. The CDR3 is 16 residues long. CDR3 in DNA: TGTGCCAGCAGCATAGGGGACAGACCGAACACCGGGGAGCTGTTTTTT. It is translated as CASSIGDRPNTGELFF.

In its sample, this clonotype was seen a few times. CDR3 amino acids: CSVNSGLQETQYF. CDR3 bases: TGCAGCGTCAATAGCGGCCTCCAAGAGACCCAGTACTTC. The chain employs TRBV29-1 and TRBJ2-5, with D possibly being TRBD2 (6 bases). Germline values: CDR1 SQVTM, CDR2 ANQGSEA. V was trimmed by 6 bases and J by 1 base, leaving 12 bases between them. The CDR3 runs to 13 residues.

This clonotype was counted only a few times. The chain couples TRBV4-3 to TRBJ2-1; 7 positions agree with TRBD1. Germline CDR1 is LGHNA and CDR2 is YSLEER. With V trimmed by 0 bases and J by 4 bases, 15 bases remained unmatched. This CDR3 region has 19 residues. The DNA of the CDR3 is TGCGCCAGCAGCCAAGATAGGCAGGGGGAAGGGGTACATTACAATGAGCAGTTCTTC. Amino acid sequence: CASSQDRQGEGVHYNEQFF.